The next 12 T cell receptor beta chains were all read from a single sample in a study of identical twins (dated by TCRdb to 2016 to 2017). To prepare the library, 5' RACE was applied. The instrument given in TCRdb is Illumina HiSeq 2000. Starting from the raw public reads, TCRdb applied fastp trimming at Q25, assembled clones with MiXCR and retained in-frame beta chains. Each CDR3 protein appears once, grouped with its most common genes and DNA. In this sample the table shows around 200,000 distinct CDR3 sequences, approximately 9% of which occur a single time. The ten largest clones capture about 5% of the sample. Input material: memory (CD45RO+) T cells sorted from blood. The sample's cell subset or site label, decoded: CD45RO+ enriched T cells. The receptors shown here come from a woman younger than 30 in good health.

DNA for the CDR3: TGTGCCAGCAGCTCACGGACTAGCTCGGGTGAGCAGTTCTTC. It codes for CASSSRTSSGEQFF. The chain recombines TRBV5-6 with TRBJ2-1; 8 nucleotides align to TRBD2. CDR1 is SGHDT and CDR2 is YYEEEE in the germline V gene. With V trimmed by 3 bases and J by 9 bases, 8 bases remained unmatched. The CDR3 has 14 residues.

The V and J genes are TRBV10-2 and TRBJ2-3; D may be TRBD2 (5 bases). The CDR3 loop spans 17 amino acids. V was shortened by 1 base and J by 7 bases, with 21 bases between the two germline ends. CDR1 is WSHSY and CDR2 is SAAADI in the germline V gene. The CDR3: CASSEYRGSHEVNTQYF. The CDR3 DNA is TGCGCCAGCAGTGAGTACCGGGGTAGCCACGAAGTAAATACGCAGTATTTT.

This clonotype was observed a few times. The chain recombines TRBV5-8 with TRBJ2-1; 9 bases are a match to TRBD2. V gave up 0 bases and J gave up 7 bases; unmatched junction bases: 5. The CDR3 spans 15 residues. Germline V gene sequence: CDR1 SGHTS, CDR2 YDEGEE. CDR3 residues: CASSLASGRTNEQFF. DNA of the CDR3: TGTGCCAGCAGCTTGGCCAGCGGGAGGACTAATGAGCAGTTCTTC.

V is TRBV11-2 and J is TRBJ2-1, with D unresolved. Per germline, CDR1 SGHAT and CDR2 FQNNGV. The V gene lost 4 bases and the J gene lost 0 bases, with 7 bases spanning the gap. The CDR3 is 14 amino acids. Here the CDR3 DNA reads TGTGCCAGCAGCTCCCCGGGCTCCTACAATGAGCAGTTCTTC. Protein sequence: CASSSPGSYNEQFF.

Many counts were recorded for this clonotype. This chain links TRBV5-1 with TRBJ2-2; 7 nucleotides agree with TRBD1. The CDR3 covers 14 residues. V lost 4 bases and J lost 5; bases outside the gene matches: 5. CDR1 and CDR2 (germline): SGHRS, YFSETQ. CDR3 nucleotide sequence: TGCGCCAGCAGCGAGAGACAGGGTACCGGGGAGCTGTTTTTT. Amino acids: CASSERQGTGELFF. Filled out from reference TRBV5-1 and TRBJ2-2, the complete variable domain reads KAGVTQTPRYLIKTRGQQVTLSCSPISGHRSVSWYQQTPGQGLQFLFEYFSETQRNKGNFPGRFSGRQFSNSRSEMNVSTLELGDSALYLCASSERQGTGELFFGEGSRLTVL.

The chain employs TRBV7-9 and TRBJ2-3; tentatively, D is TRBD2 (5 bases). Per the germline V gene, CDR1 is SEHNR and CDR2 is FQNEAQ (reference sequence). The CDR3 runs to 14 residues. Trimming took off 5 bases at V and 0 bases at J, with 9 bases between the two ends. The CDR3 reads CASSASGSTDTQYF. The CDR3 DNA reads as TGTGCCAGCAGCGCCAGCGGAAGCACAGATACGCAGTATTTT.

This clonotype was seen only a few times. V usage is TRBV20-1 and J usage is TRBJ2-3; D is perhaps TRBD2 (5 bases). V lost 7 bases and J lost 4, with 18 bases in between. Germline-derived CDR1 and CDR2 are DFQATT and SNEGSKA (reference sequence). The CDR3 is 14 amino acids. DNA of the CDR3: TGCAGTGTCACTCCCCCGGGATTCTCAGATACGCAGTATTTT. The encoded protein is CSVTPPGFSDTQYF.

This clonotype was seen ten or more times. The chain carries TRBV25-1 and TRBJ1-2; D gene unclear. The CDR3 is made up of 12 amino acids. V lost 3 bases and J 3 bases, leaving 5 bases between the germline ends. Germline V lookup: CDR1 MGHDK, CDR2 SYGVNS. This CDR3 reads CASSEAYYGYTF. The CDR3 coding sequence is TGTGCCAGCAGTGAGGCCTACTATGGCTACACCTTC.

This clonotype was counted only a few times. This CDR3 fails to terminate in the conserved phenylalanine or tryptophan, so it likely reflects a read error. V usage is TRBV7-9 and J usage is TRBJ1-1; D remains unclear. The CDR3 is 14 residues long. Germline lookup yields CDR1 SEHNR and CDR2 FQNEAQ (reference sequence). Trimming took off 5 bases at V and 1 base at J, with 11 bases between the two ends. The CDR3 protein is CASSRGSSNTEAFY. The CDR3 DNA reads as TGTGCCAGCAGCCGGGGTTCTTCGAACACTGAAGCTTTCTAT.

In this sample, this clonotype turned up many times. The chain has TRBV6-1 and TRBJ1-6, with D unresolved. Trimming left V 2 bases short and J 5 bases short, with 7 bases between. Germline CDR1 MNHNS, CDR2 SASEGT. The CDR3 runs to 14 residues. The CDR3 region has the DNA TGTGCCAGCAGTGAACTAGGGAATAATTCACCCCTCCACTTT. Protein: CASSELGNNSPLHF.

This clonotype was counted only a few times. The genes are TRBV5-1 and TRBJ1-2; a possible D gene is TRBD1 (6 bases). The V gene's germline CDR1 is SGHRS and CDR2 YFSETQ. This CDR3 comprises 16 residues. V lost 3 bases and J 4 bases, leaving 19 bases between the germline ends. The CDR3: CASSSRSTGSGYGYTF. In DNA form, the CDR3 reads TGCGCCAGCAGCTCCCGATCGACAGGCTCGGGCTATGGCTACACCTTC.

This chain uses TRBV20-1 with TRBJ2-1; D may be TRBD2 (6 bases). The CDR3 is 14 amino acids. From germline, CDR1 is DFQATT and CDR2 SNEGSKA (reference sequence). The ends were cut back, 4 bases at V and 0 bases at J, with 10 bases in the middle. The CDR3 sequence is CSATGLSSYNEQFF. The CDR3 DNA sequence: TGCAGTGCTACGGGACTGAGCTCCTACAATGAGCAGTTCTTC.